The sequence of this TCR beta chain was determined in a study of shared T cell receptors in the human thymus. Note on this clone: Other nucleotide sequences from this sample produce the same CDR3.

TCRdb's table, derived via immunoSEQ multiplex PCR, lists solely in-frame clones and lacks some. The sample shows hundreds of thousands of clones, 88% of them seen only once. The data were also submitted as part of a second study, on human thymus T cells.

The specimen was thymocytes. The TCR sequence derives from a boy under three years old with a congenital heart defect.

The CDR3 DNA is TGTGCCAGCTCACCACGGACTAGCTCCTACAATGAGCAGTTCTTC. Residues: CASSPRTSSYNEQFF. The chain combines TRBV18 with TRBJ2-1; 7 bases fit TRBD2. From germline, CDR1 is KGHSH and CDR2 LQKENI. This CDR3 is built from 15 residues. V trimming: 1 base; J trimming: 0 bases; junction bases outside the gene matches: 0.